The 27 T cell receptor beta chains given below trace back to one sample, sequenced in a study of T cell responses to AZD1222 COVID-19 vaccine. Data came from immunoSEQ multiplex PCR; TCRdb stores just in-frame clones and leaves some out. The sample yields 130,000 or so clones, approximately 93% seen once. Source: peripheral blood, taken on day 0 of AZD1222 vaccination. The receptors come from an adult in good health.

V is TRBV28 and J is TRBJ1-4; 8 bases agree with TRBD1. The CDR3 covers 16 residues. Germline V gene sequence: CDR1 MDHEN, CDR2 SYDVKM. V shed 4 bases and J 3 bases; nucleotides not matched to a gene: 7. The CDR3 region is CASSSVQGAPNEKLFF. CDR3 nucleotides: TGTGCCAGCAGTTCAGTGCAGGGGGCCCCTAATGAAAAACTGTTTTTT.

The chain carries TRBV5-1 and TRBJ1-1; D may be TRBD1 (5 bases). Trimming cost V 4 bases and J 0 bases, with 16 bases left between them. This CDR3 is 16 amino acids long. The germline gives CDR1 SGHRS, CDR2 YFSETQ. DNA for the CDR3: TGCGCCAGCAGCCCCCGGGGGGATAACATGAACACTGAAGCTTTCTTT. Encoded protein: CASSPRGDNMNTEAFF. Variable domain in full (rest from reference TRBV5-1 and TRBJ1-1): KAGVTQTPRYLIKTRGQQVTLSCSPISGHRSVSWYQQTPGQGLQFLFEYFSETQRNKGNFPGRFSGRQFSNSRSEMNVSTLELGDSALYLCASSPRGDNMNTEAFFGQGTRLTVV.

CDR3 protein: CASSYHSRVPGAEAFF. The CDR3, as DNA: TGTGCCAGCAGTTACCACAGTCGGGTCCCAGGCGCTGAAGCTTTCTTT. The genes are TRBV6-5 and TRBJ1-1; D is uncertain. The V end lost 2 bases, the J end lost 6 bases, and 19 bases lay between the germline ends. CDR1 is MNHEY and CDR2 is SVGAGI in the germline V gene. The CDR3 is 16 residues long.

DNA for the CDR3: TGTGCCAGCAGTGAAGCAGCCCGGAGGTATGGCTACACCTTC. It is translated as CASSEAARRYGYTF. The chain combines TRBV6-1 with TRBJ1-2; D is unclear. The CDR3 is made up of 14 amino acids. Germline V lookup: CDR1 MNHNS, CDR2 SASEGT. Trimming cost V 0 bases and J 5 bases, with 10 bases left between them.

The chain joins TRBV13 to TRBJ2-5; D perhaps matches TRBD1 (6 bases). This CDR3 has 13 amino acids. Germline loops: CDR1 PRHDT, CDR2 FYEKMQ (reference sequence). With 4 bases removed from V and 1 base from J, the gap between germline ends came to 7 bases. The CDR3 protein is CASSSGAQETQYF. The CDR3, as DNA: TGTGCCAGCAGCTCAGGGGCCCAAGAGACCCAGTACTTC.

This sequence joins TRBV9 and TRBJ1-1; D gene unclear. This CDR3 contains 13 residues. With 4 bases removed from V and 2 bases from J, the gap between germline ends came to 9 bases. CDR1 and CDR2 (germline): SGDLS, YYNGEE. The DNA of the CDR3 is TGTGCCAGCAGCCCCTCGGGTAACACTGAAGCTTTCTTT. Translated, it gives CASSPSGNTEAFF.

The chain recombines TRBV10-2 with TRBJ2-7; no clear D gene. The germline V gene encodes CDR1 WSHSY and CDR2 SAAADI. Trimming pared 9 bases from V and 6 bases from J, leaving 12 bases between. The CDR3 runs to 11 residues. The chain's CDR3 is CASYAAGEQYF. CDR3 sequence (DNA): TGCGCCAGTTACGCGGCCGGCGAGCAGTACTTC.

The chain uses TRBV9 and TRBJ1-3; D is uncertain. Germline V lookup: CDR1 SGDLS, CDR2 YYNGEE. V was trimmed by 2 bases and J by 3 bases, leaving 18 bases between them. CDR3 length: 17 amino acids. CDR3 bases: TGTGCCAGCAGCGTGAAAAGAGACATTGGACTTGGAAACACCATATATTTT. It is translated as CASSVKRDIGLGNTIYF.

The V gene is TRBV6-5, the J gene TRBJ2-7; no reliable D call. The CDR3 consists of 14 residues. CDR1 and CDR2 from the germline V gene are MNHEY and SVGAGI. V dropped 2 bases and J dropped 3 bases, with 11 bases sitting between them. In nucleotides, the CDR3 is TGTGCCAGCAGTTACGCGCAGGCTGGCTACGAGCAGTACTTC. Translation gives CASSYAQAGYEQYF.

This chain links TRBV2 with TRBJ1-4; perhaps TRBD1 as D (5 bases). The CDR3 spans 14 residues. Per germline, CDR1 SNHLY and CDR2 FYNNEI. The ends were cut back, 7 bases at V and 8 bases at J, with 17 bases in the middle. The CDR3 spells CASILLLAGEKLFF. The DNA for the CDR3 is TGTGCCAGCATCCTCCTACTGGCAGGGGAAAAACTGTTTTTT.

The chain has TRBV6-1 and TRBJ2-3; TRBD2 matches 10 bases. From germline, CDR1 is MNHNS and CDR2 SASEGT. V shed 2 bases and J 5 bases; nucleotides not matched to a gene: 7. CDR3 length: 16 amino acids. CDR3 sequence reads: CASSEQLAGLGDTQYF. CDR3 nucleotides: TGTGCCAGCAGTGAACAACTAGCGGGGCTCGGAGATACGCAGTATTTT.

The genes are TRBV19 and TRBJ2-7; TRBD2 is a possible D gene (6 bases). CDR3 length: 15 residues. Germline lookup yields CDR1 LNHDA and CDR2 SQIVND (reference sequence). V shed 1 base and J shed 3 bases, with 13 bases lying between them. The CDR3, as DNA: TGTGCCAGTAGTATAGTAGCGCAGGGAGGCTACGAGCAGTACTTC. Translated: CASSIVAQGGYEQYF. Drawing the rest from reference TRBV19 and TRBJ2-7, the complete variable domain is DGGITQSPKYLFRKEGQNVTLSCEQNLNHDAMYWYRQDPGQGLRLIYYSQIVNDFQKGDIAEGYSVSREKKESFPLTVTSAQKNPTAFYLCASSIVAQGGYEQYFGPGTRLTVT.

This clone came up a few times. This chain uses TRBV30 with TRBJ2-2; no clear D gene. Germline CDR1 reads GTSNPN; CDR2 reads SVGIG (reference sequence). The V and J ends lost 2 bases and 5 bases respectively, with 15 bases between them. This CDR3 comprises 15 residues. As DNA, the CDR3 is TGTGCCTGGAGTCGGGCGCCTGTAAGGACCGGGGAGCTGTTTTTT. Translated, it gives CAWSRAPVRTGELFF.

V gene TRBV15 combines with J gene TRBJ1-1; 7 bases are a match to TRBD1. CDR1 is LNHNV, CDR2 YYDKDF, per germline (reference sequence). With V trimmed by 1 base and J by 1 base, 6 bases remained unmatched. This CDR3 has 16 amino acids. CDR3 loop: CATSRAVDRRNTEAFF. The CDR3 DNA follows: TGTGCCACCAGCAGAGCCGTGGACAGGAGGAACACTGAAGCTTTCTTT.

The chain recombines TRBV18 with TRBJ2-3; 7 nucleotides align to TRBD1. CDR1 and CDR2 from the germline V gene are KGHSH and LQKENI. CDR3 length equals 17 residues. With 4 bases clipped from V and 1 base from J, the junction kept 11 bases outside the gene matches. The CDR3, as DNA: TGTGCCAGCTCACAAAGGGCAACAGGGGCCGGCACAGATACGCAGTATTTT. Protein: CASSQRATGAGTDTQYF.

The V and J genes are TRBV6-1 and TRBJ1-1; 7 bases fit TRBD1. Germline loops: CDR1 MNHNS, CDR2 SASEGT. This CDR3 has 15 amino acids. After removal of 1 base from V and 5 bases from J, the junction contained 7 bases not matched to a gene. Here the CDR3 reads CASSEEGTASTEAFF. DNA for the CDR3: TGTGCCAGCAGTGAAGAGGGGACAGCGAGTACTGAAGCTTTCTTT.

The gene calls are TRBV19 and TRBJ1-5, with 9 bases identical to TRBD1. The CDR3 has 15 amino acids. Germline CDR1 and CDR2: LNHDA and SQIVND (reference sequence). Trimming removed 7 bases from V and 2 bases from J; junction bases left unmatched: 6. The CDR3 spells CASNKQGAGNQPQHF. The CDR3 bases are TGTGCCAGTAATAAACAGGGGGCGGGCAATCAGCCCCAGCATTTT.

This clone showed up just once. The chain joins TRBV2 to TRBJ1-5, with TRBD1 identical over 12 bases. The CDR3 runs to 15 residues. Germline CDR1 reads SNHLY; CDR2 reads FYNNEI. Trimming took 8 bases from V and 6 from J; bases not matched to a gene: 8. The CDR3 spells CASGPGQGAGQPQHF. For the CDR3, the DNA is TGTGCCAGCGGCCCGGGACAGGGGGCGGGTCAGCCCCAGCATTTT.

The CDR3 loop is CASSLGVPPSYEQYF. In DNA, the CDR3 is TGTGCCAGCAGCTTAGGGGTCCCCCCCTCCTACGAGCAGTACTTC. The chain joins TRBV7-3 to TRBJ2-7; no clear D. Between the trimmed V and J ends, which lost 2 bases and 0 bases, there was a span of 11 bases. Per germline, CDR1 SGHTA and CDR2 FQGTGA. This CDR3 contains 15 residues. Based on the CDR3 plus reference TRBV7-3 and TRBJ2-7, the full variable domain is GAGVSQTPSNKVTEKGKYVELRCDPISGHTALYWYRQSLGQGPEFLIYFQGTGAADDSGLPNDRFFAVRPEGSVSTLKIQRTERGDSAVYLCASSLGVPPSYEQYFGPGTRLTVT.

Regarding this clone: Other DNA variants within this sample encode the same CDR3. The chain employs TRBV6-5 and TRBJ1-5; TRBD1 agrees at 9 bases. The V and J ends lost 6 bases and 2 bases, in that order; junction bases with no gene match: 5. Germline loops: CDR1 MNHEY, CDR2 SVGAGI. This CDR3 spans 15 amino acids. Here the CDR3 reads CASSFRQGGNQPQHF. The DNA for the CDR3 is TGTGCCAGCAGCTTCCGACAGGGGGGCAATCAGCCCCAGCATTTT.

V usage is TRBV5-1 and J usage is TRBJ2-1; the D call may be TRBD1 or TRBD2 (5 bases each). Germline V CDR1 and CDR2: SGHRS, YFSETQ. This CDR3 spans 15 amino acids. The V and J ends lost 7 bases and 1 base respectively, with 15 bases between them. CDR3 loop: CASGEGWGSYNEQFF. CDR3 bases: TGCGCCAGCGGAGAGGGGTGGGGTTCCTACAATGAGCAGTTCTTC.

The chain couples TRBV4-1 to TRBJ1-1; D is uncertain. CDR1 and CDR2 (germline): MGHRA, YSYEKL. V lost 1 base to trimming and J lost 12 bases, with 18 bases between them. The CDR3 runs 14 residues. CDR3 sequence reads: CASSQAMGLPNPFF. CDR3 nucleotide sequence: TGCGCCAGCAGCCAAGCAATGGGCTTGCCAAACCCTTTCTTT.

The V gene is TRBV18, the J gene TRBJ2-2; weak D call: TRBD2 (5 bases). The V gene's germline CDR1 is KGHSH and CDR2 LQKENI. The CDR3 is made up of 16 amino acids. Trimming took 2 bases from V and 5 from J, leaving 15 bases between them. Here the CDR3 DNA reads TGTGCCAGCTCACCAGTAATTATACGGGAAACCGGGGAGCTGTTTTTT. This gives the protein CASSPVIIRETGELFF.

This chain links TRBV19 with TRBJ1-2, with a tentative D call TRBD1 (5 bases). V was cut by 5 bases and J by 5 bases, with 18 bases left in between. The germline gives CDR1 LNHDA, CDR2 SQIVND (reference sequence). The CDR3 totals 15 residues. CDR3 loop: CASSPQGEGWYGYTF. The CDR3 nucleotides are TGTGCCAGTAGTCCCCAGGGTGAAGGATGGTATGGCTACACCTTC.

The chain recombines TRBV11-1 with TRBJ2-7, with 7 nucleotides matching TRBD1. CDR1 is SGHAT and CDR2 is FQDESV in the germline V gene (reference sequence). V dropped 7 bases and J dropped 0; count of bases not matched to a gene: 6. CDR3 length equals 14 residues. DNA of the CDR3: TGTGCCAGCAAACAGGGGTATAGCTCCTACGAGCAGTACTTC. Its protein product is CASKQGYSSYEQYF.

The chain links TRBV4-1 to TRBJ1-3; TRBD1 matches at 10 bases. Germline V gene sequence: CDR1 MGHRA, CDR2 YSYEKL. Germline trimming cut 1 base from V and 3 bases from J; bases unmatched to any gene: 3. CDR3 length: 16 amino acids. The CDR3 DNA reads TGCGCCAGCAGCCAAGGACAGGGGGCTCGTGGAAACACCATATATTTT. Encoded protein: CASSQGQGARGNTIYF.

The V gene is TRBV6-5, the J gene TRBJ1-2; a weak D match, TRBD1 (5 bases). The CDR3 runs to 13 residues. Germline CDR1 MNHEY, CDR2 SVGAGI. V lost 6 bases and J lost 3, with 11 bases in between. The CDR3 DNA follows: TGTGCCAGCAGATTCCAGGGAGACTATGGCTACACCTTC. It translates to CASRFQGDYGYTF.